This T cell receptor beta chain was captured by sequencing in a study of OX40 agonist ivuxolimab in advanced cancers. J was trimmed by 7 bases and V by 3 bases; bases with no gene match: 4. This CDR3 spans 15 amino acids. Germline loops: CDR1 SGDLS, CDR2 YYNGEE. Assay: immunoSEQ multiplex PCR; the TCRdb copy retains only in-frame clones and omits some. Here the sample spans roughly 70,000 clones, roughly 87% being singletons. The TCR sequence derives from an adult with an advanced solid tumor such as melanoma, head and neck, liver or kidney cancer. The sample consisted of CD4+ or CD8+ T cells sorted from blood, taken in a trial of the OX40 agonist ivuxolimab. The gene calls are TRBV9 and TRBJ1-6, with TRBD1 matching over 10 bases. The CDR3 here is CASSGTGGVNSPLHF. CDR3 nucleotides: TGTGCCAGCAGCGGGACAGGGGGTGTGAATTCACCCCTCCACTTT.